This T cell receptor (beta chain) derives from a study of human T cells and chemical hapten exposure. Background on the study: 0.01% DPC was applied to the upper back in patch tests, which were read at 6 days.

CDR1 is SGHRS and CDR2 is YFSETQ in the germline V gene. Deletions cut 3 bases from V and 4 bases from J, with 11 bases between. The CDR3 is 14 residues long. Original processing notes: With a range of roughly 23,224 to 690,600, the median per sample was about 87,000 TCRs. TCRdb recomputed calls from the RACE reads with MiXCR, one row per CDR3 protein. The V and J calls reflect TCRdb's pipeline rather than the authors' work. Here the sample spans just over 80,000 distinct CDR3 sequences, roughly a tenth being singletons. The time point here: patch test 1, 2 weeks after DPC sensitization. Treatment: therapeutic diphenylcyclopropenone sensitization with weekly scalp DPC. As for this clonotype: A read error may explain this, as a much larger clone is one base away.

The genes are TRBV5-1 and TRBJ2-1; TRBD2 might be the D (5 bases). The source material was whole blood, sampled in connection with sensitization to the hapten diphenylcyclopropenone (DPC). The clonotype comes from a woman in her forties or fifties with alopecia areata. Some clones in this sample may be carry-over from other donors' samples. The CDR3 here is CASSYPAEYNEQFF. CDR3 DNA sequence: TGCGCCAGCAGCTATCCAGCGGAGTACAATGAGCAGTTCTTC.